The clone carrying this TCR beta chain was detected a few times. The antigen is not known. CDR3 size: 14 residues. The V gene lost 5 bases and the J gene lost 1 base, with 13 bases spanning the gap. Germline V gives CDR1 DFQATT, CDR2 SNEGSKA (reference sequence). Scientists made TCR beta libraries using quantitative 5'-RACE with molecular barcodes. TCRdb re-derived calls from the 5' RACE reads in MiXCR, one entry per CDR3 protein. The sample contains just over 300,000 distinct CDR3 sequences, less than 25% of which appear only once. The sample belongs to a study of CD8 T cells in ankylosing spondylitis. Study-level findings and limits: The clones that were linked to disease were reported to be significantly enriched in matched synovial fluid samples from ankylosing spondylitis patients. Ankylosing spondylitis blood appeared to be characterized by a TCR beta motif of fewer than ten highly homologous variants.

This clonotype was obtained from a female donor with ankylosing spondylitis or in good health (not recorded which). Sequenced sample: blood, either unsorted or a sorted T cell fraction (not recorded which). V gene TRBV20-1 combines with J gene TRBJ2-3; a possible D gene is TRBD2 (5 bases). The CDR3 loop reads CSAYDYSRTDTQYF. As DNA, the CDR3 is TGCAGTGCTTACGACTACTCCCGCACAGATACGCAGTATTTT.